The 6 T cell receptor beta chains in this list originate from one sample, sequenced in a study of T cells after yellow fever vaccination. TCRdb ran MiXCR on the 5' RACE reads and lists one entry per CDR3 protein. The sample yields fewer than 450,000 distinct CDR3 sequences, around 10% seen once. Sequenced here: PBMCs, sampled on the day of the first yellow fever vaccination. Receptor source: a young man who received the YFV17D yellow fever vaccine.

This clonotype was seen a handful of times. The chain uses TRBV5-1 and TRBJ2-2, with 8 bases matching TRBD1. The J segment lost 6 bases and the V segment lost 0 bases, leaving 7 bases of the junction unmatched. CDR1 and CDR2 from the germline V gene are SGHRS and YFSETQ. The CDR3 runs to 16 residues. The CDR3 DNA follows: TGCGCCAGCAGCTTGGGGACAGGGATATGGTCCGGGGAGCTGTTTTTT. Translated: CASSLGTGIWSGELFF.

V and J are TRBV20-1 and TRBJ2-3; tentative D call: TRBD1 (5 bases). The germline V and J ends were trimmed by 5 bases and 7 bases, with 22 bases remaining between them. The CDR3 spans 15 residues. Germline lookup yields CDR1 DFQATT and CDR2 SNEGSKA (reference sequence). DNA of the CDR3: TGCAGTGCTCGACGACGAGACAGAACTATACATACGCAGTATTTT. Translation gives CSARRRDRTIHTQYF.

The chain employs TRBV20-1 and TRBJ1-6, with D hard to call. CDR3 size: 15 residues. Deletions cut 3 bases from V and 10 bases from J, with 19 bases between. CDR1 is DFQATT, CDR2 SNEGSKA, per germline (reference sequence). The CDR3 DNA is TGCAGTGCTAGTAATCCCGGGTTTGTTAGGTCACCCCTCCACTTT. Protein sequence: CSASNPGFVRSPLHF.

In its sample, this clonotype was seen many times. The chain couples TRBV12-3 or TRBV12-4 to TRBJ1-3; no definite D call. This CDR3 is built from 13 residues. Between the trimmed V and J ends, which lost 6 bases and 0 bases, there was a span of 6 bases. In DNA form, the CDR3 reads TGTGCCAGCAGGTGGCTCTCTGGAAACACCATATATTTT. Amino acids: CASRWLSGNTIYF.

This clonotype has a handful of counts. The rearrangement joins TRBV7-2 to TRBJ2-7; possible D gene TRBD1, 6 bases. The germline V gene encodes CDR1 SGHTA and CDR2 FQGNSA. V was cut by 0 bases and J by 3 bases, with 15 bases left in between. This CDR3 has 16 amino acids. The CDR3 DNA reads as TGTGCCAGCAGCTTAGCTGTGACAGGAAGTTACTACGAGCAGTACTTC. Protein sequence: CASSLAVTGSYYEQYF.

This clonotype was counted a few times. The V call is TRBV5-1, the J call TRBJ1-6; D is undetermined. Germline V gene lookup returns CDR1 SGHRS and CDR2 YFSETQ. V lost 4 bases, J lost 9 bases, and 20 bases lay in between. The CDR3 consists of 16 residues. The CDR3 DNA reads as TGCGCCAGCAGCCCTGACTCCTCGAGGACCGGTTCACCCCTCCACTTT. Translation: CASSPDSSRTGSPLHF.